The 31 T cell receptor beta chains given below trace back to one sample, sequenced in a study of CD8+ T cells in alopecia areata. cDNA prepared by RNA extraction and subsequent reverse transcription served as the template for sequencing. TCRdb's copy holds only in-frame clones and misses some; the assay was immunoSEQ multiplex PCR. The repertoire consists of roughly 200,000 clones, with about 55% occurring once and the leading ten covering under 14%. As for treatment: oral pan-JAK inhibitor, 5-10 mg twice daily. The sample in question was CD8+ T cells sorted from blood, obtained at week 24, from a patient treated with tofacitinib. Receptors were obtained from a human donor with alopecia areata.

The rearrangement links TRBV7-9 to TRBJ2-7, with unresolved D. This CDR3 has 14 amino acids. V lost 11 bases, J lost 0 bases, and 17 bases lay in between. Germline assignment: CDR1 SEHNR and CDR2 FQNEAQ (reference sequence). Here the CDR3 DNA reads TGTGCCGCGTCTCGGCAAAGCAGCTCCTACGAGCAGTACTTC. Residues: CAASRQSSSYEQYF.

This clone is medium-sized in the sample. This rearrangement joins TRBV4-3 to TRBJ2-1; D unclear. The CDR3 is 15 residues long. V was trimmed by 0 bases and J by 8 bases, leaving 14 bases between them. CDR1 LGHNA and CDR2 YSLEER come from the germline V gene. CDR3 in amino acids: CASSQDDRGSDEQFF. CDR3 nucleotides: TGCGCCAGCAGCCAAGATGACCGCGGAAGCGATGAGCAGTTCTTC.

The chain is built from TRBV10-2 and TRBJ2-7; 7 bases match TRBD1. The CDR3 sequence is 14 residues long. Per germline, CDR1 WSHSY and CDR2 SAAADI. The trim removed 3 bases at V and 0 bases at J, leaving 2 bases unmatched. The CDR3 DNA follows: TGCGCCAGCAGTGACCGGGACAGCTCCTACGAGCAGTACTTC. It is translated as CASSDRDSSYEQYF.

The sample holds a few counts of this clone. This chain links TRBV2 with TRBJ1-4; 7 nucleotides line up with TRBD1. Trimming removed 4 bases from V and 4 bases from J; junction bases left unmatched: 6. CDR3 length: 15 amino acids. From germline, CDR1 is SNHLY and CDR2 FYNNEI. The CDR3 spells CASSGTGTDNEKLFF. The CDR3 DNA follows: TGTGCCAGCAGTGGTACCGGGACAGATAATGAAAAACTGTTTTTT.

The sample holds many counts of this clone. V gene TRBV19 combines with J gene TRBJ2-4, with D possibly matching TRBD2 (6 bases). This CDR3 contains 12 residues. Trimming removed 6 bases at V and 7 bases at J, with 10 bases between. Germline V gives CDR1 LNHDA, CDR2 SQIVND (reference sequence). The CDR3 bases are TGTGCCAGTAGCTGGGACTTCAACATTCAGTACTTC. It codes for CASSWDFNIQYF. Full variable domain (outside the CDR3, taken from reference TRBV19 and TRBJ2-4): DGGITQSPKYLFRKEGQNVTLSCEQNLNHDAMYWYRQDPGQGLRLIYYSQIVNDFQKGDIAEGYSVSREKKESFPLTVTSAQKNPTAFYLCASSWDFNIQYFGAGTRLSVL.

There are a few counts of this clone. This sequence joins TRBV27 and TRBJ1-5, with D hard to call. There are 16 residues in the CDR3. V shed 4 bases and J shed 0 bases, with 13 bases lying between them. From germline, CDR1 is MNHEY and CDR2 SMNVEV (reference sequence). The CDR3 reads CASSSSKGPSNQPQHF. For the CDR3, the DNA is TGTGCCAGCAGTTCCTCCAAGGGCCCTAGCAATCAGCCCCAGCATTTT.

The rearrangement links TRBV29-1 to TRBJ2-1, with 10 bases that match TRBD1. The CDR3 sequence is 13 residues long. Unmatched junction bases numbered 5, after V lost 4 bases and J lost 8 bases. Germline V gene sequence: CDR1 SQVTM, CDR2 ANQGSEA. CDR3 in amino acids: CSVVGQGVHEQFF. CDR3 DNA: TGCAGCGTTGTCGGACAGGGGGTACATGAGCAGTTCTTC.

The chain has TRBV9 and TRBJ2-2, with 9 bases aligning to TRBD2. Trimming took 3 bases from V and 4 from J; bases not matched to a gene: 7. The length of the CDR3 is 16 residues. Germline V lookup: CDR1 SGDLS, CDR2 YYNGEE. CDR3 protein: CASSDSGGRGTGELFF. The CDR3 DNA reads as TGTGCCAGCAGCGATAGCGGGGGCCGGGGCACCGGGGAGCTGTTTTTT.

This chain uses TRBV23-1 with TRBJ2-5; 8 nucleotides agree with TRBD1. TRBV23-1 is given ORF status, its function remaining uncertain. The V gene end was trimmed by 8 bases and the J gene end by 2 bases; junction bases not matched to a gene: 10. The CDR3 sequence is 15 residues long. CDR3 amino acids: CASQGAGGLQETQYF. The CDR3 DNA follows: TGCGCCAGCCAGGGGGCGGGTGGGCTACAAGAGACCCAGTACTTC.

This clone was seen a few times. The J gene is TRBJ2-2, the V gene TRBV29-1; D may correspond to TRBD1 or TRBD2 (5 bases each). There are 13 residues in the CDR3. The germline CDR1 and CDR2 sequences are SQVTM and ANQGSEA. V lost 4 bases and J lost 6, with 12 bases in between. CDR3 coding DNA: TGCAGCGTTGCTCCGGGGCGGCCCGGGGAGCTGTTTTTT. It yields the protein CSVAPGRPGELFF.

The gene calls are TRBV12-5 and TRBJ2-4, with TRBD1 as a possible D gene (6 bases). The germline V gene encodes CDR1 LGHNT and CDR2 FRNRAP. The V and J ends lost 7 bases and 0 bases respectively, with 19 bases between them. The CDR3 sequence is 17 residues long. The CDR3 nucleotides read TGTGCTAGTGCCTCACAGGGAACCTCGCCAGCCAAAAACATTCAGTACTTC. It translates to CASASQGTSPAKNIQYF.

The V gene is TRBV7-2, the J gene TRBJ2-1; 12 bases are a match to TRBD2. Trimming cost V 5 bases and J 8 bases; bases outside gene matches: 7. The CDR3 consists of 15 residues. CDR1 and CDR2 (germline): SGHTA, FQGNSA. This CDR3 is CASSPSGGASDEQFF. CDR3 nucleotides: TGTGCCAGCAGCCCTAGCGGGGGGGCCAGTGATGAGCAGTTCTTC.

This clone has a handful of counts. The rearrangement links TRBV7-3 to TRBJ2-1; no clear D. V gave up 1 base and J gave up 5 bases, with 12 bases separating them. From germline, CDR1 is SGHTA and CDR2 FQGTGA. The CDR3 covers 15 residues. CDR3 sequence (DNA): TGTGCCAGCAGCTTAAGTCTTTCGAGCCACAATGAGCAGTTCTTC. It yields the protein CASSLSLSSHNEQFF. Full variable domain (remainder filled in from reference TRBV7-3 and TRBJ2-1): GAGVSQTPSNKVTEKGKYVELRCDPISGHTALYWYRQSLGQGPEFLIYFQGTGAADDSGLPNDRFFAVRPEGSVSTLKIQRTERGDSAVYLCASSLSLSSHNEQFFGPGTRLTVL.

This CDR3 reads CASSLSMQGSYNEQFF. The CDR3 bases are TGTGCCAGCAGTTTATCAATGCAGGGGTCCTACAATGAGCAGTTCTTC. V gene TRBV27 combines with J gene TRBJ2-1, with a weak D call TRBD1 (6 bases). Between the trimmed V and J ends, which lost 0 bases and 1 base, there was a span of 10 bases. CDR1 MNHEY and CDR2 SMNVEV come from the germline V gene (reference sequence). The CDR3 extends over 16 amino acids.

The chain recombines TRBV23-1 with TRBJ1-2, with 8 bases identical to TRBD1. TRBV23-1 is placed among ORFs of uncertain function. V lost 0 bases and J lost 2; bases outside the gene matches: 11. This CDR3 has 18 amino acids. The DNA for the CDR3 is TGCGCCAGCAGTCAATCAAGAGCGATGGACAGGGCAAACTATGGCTACACCTTC. It yields the protein CASSQSRAMDRANYGYTF.

J is TRBJ2-2 and V is TRBV30; TRBD1 agrees at 8 bases. The CDR3 extends over 14 amino acids. CDR1 GTSNPN and CDR2 SVGIG come from the germline V gene (reference sequence). V gave up 5 bases and J gave up 2 bases; unmatched junction bases: 4. The CDR3 DNA sequence: TGTGCCTGGGCGGACAGGGTTAACACCGGGGAGCTGTTTTTT. It specifies CAWADRVNTGELFF.

This clone was detected only once. This chain connects TRBV6-6 to TRBJ2-3; possible D gene TRBD2, 6 bases. The CDR3 totals 13 residues. V dropped 2 bases and J dropped 11 bases, with 14 bases sitting between them. CDR1 and CDR2 from the germline V gene are MNHNY and SVGAGI (reference sequence). The DNA for the CDR3 is TGTGCCAGCAGTTACGTTTTCTGGGACTTGCAGTATTTT. This translates into CASSYVFWDLQYF.

This clone came up a few times. CDR3 sequence reads: CASSDRGGAQETQYF. CDR3 DNA sequence: TGTGCCAGCAGCGATAGAGGGGGGGCTCAAGAGACCCAGTACTTC. The chain links TRBV9 to TRBJ2-5, with a possible D match to TRBD2 (7 bases). The CDR3 covers 15 residues. Trimming stripped 3 bases from V and 2 bases from J, with 14 bases between. Germline CDR1 and CDR2: SGDLS and YYNGEE.

The V and J genes are TRBV9 and TRBJ1-1, with D unclear. Germline assignment: CDR1 SGDLS and CDR2 YYNGEE. The CDR3 length is 13 residues. Trimming took 4 bases from V and 2 from J, leaving 9 bases between them. The chain's CDR3 is CASSLNRNTEAFF. The CDR3 DNA sequence: TGTGCCAGCAGCCTTAACAGAAACACTGAAGCTTTCTTT.

The chain employs TRBV30 and TRBJ1-2, with TRBD1 identical over 9 bases. CDR3 length equals 13 residues. Trimming removed 5 bases from V and 6 bases from J; junction bases left unmatched: 7. Germline-derived CDR1 and CDR2 are GTSNPN and SVGIG (reference sequence). The DNA of the CDR3 is TGTGCCTGGGATCCGGGACAGGGAAATGGCTACACCTTC. Its protein is CAWDPGQGNGYTF.

The chain couples TRBV5-6 to TRBJ1-2, with D maybe TRBD1 (6 bases). Trimming pared 4 bases from V and 2 bases from J, leaving 9 bases between. The germline gives CDR1 SGHDT, CDR2 YYEEEE. This CDR3 comprises 13 residues. For the CDR3, the DNA is TGTGCCAGCAGCGCCGGACAGAACTATGGCTACACCTTC. It codes for CASSAGQNYGYTF.

CDR3 loop: CASRGKGYGTEAFF. The DNA of the CDR3 is TGTGCCAGCAGGGGGAAGGGGTATGGCACTGAAGCTTTCTTT. J is TRBJ1-1 and V is TRBV27, with D tentatively TRBD1 (5 bases). This CDR3 is 14 amino acids long. In germline, CDR1 is MNHEY, CDR2 SMNVEV (reference sequence). Trimming took off 6 bases at V and 4 bases at J, with 15 bases between the two ends.

The chain combines TRBV9 with TRBJ1-2; no clear D gene. From germline, CDR1 is SGDLS and CDR2 YYNGEE. This CDR3 spans 15 amino acids. The V and J ends lost 0 bases and 1 base respectively, with 10 bases between them. This chain's CDR3 is CASSVDPEDNYGYTF. CDR3 bases: TGTGCCAGCAGCGTAGATCCCGAGGATAACTATGGCTACACCTTC.

The J gene is TRBJ2-7, the V gene TRBV25-1; possibly TRBD2 for D (6 bases). This CDR3 has 13 amino acids. Between the trimmed V and J ends, which lost 1 base and 6 bases, there was a span of 10 bases. The V gene's germline CDR1 is MGHDK and CDR2 SYGVNS. The CDR3 bases are TGTGCCAGCAGTGAATGGGACTTTCGCGAGCAGTACTTC. Protein product: CASSEWDFREQYF.

V is TRBV29-1 and J is TRBJ2-6, with 8 bases identical to TRBD1. The CDR3 contains 14 residues. The germline gives CDR1 SQVTM, CDR2 ANQGSEA. V shed 2 bases and J 4 bases; nucleotides not matched to a gene: 1. CDR3: CSVEQGAGANVLTF. The CDR3 DNA reads as TGCAGCGTTGAACAGGGGGCAGGGGCCAACGTCCTGACTTTC.

The chain employs TRBV4-3 and TRBJ2-7; a weak D match, TRBD1 (5 bases). V lost 5 bases and J lost 7, with 15 bases in between. This CDR3 region has 13 residues. The germline gives CDR1 LGHNA, CDR2 YSLEER. CDR3 protein: CASSSGPASEQYF. The CDR3 nucleotides are TGCGCCAGCAGCTCAGGGCCGGCATCTGAGCAGTACTTC.

This clone turned up a few times. The chain recombines TRBV9 with TRBJ1-6; D might be TRBD1 (5 bases). CDR1 SGDLS and CDR2 YYNGEE come from the germline V gene. The length of the CDR3 is 15 residues. V shed 4 bases and J shed 10 bases, with 18 bases lying between them. CDR3 region: CASSSTPGVRSPLHF. The CDR3, as DNA: TGTGCCAGCAGCTCAACCCCGGGGGTGAGGTCACCCCTCCACTTT. The whole variable domain, remainder taken from reference TRBV9 and TRBJ1-6, is DSGVTQTPKHLITATGQRVTLRCSPRSGDLSVYWYQQSLDQGLQFLIQYYNGEERAKGNILERFSAQQFPDLHSELNLSSLELGDSALYFCASSSTPGVRSPLHFGNGTRLTVT.

This clone was observed a handful of times. The chain is built from TRBV29-1 and TRBJ2-7, with unresolved D. With 5 bases removed from V and 1 base from J, the gap between germline ends came to 9 bases. Germline V lookup: CDR1 SQVTM, CDR2 ANQGSEA. This CDR3 region has 12 residues. The CDR3 nucleotides read TGCAGCGTTATAGAGGAGTCCTACGAGCAGTACTTC. Residues: CSVIEESYEQYF.

The chain has TRBV5-1 and TRBJ1-4; perhaps TRBD1 as D (6 bases). This CDR3 has 14 residues. Germline V gives CDR1 SGHRS, CDR2 YFSETQ. The germline V and J ends were trimmed by 4 bases and 5 bases, with 12 bases remaining between them. The CDR3 loop is CASSAWTVNEKLFF. CDR3 coding DNA: TGCGCCAGCAGCGCCTGGACAGTAAATGAAAAACTGTTTTTT.

This chain's CDR3 is CASSYSGGGDQPQHF. The CDR3 nucleotides read TGTGCCAGCAGTTACTCAGGAGGGGGCGATCAGCCCCAGCATTTT. This rearrangement joins TRBV6-5 to TRBJ1-5; TRBD1 aligns across 7 bases. The CDR3 contains 15 residues. The germline CDR1 and CDR2 sequences are MNHEY and SVGAGI. The J segment lost 5 bases and the V segment lost 0 bases, leaving 4 bases of the junction unmatched.

The chain employs TRBV2 and TRBJ2-6, with 8 bases that match TRBD1. The CDR3 totals 18 residues. Germline CDR1 SNHLY, CDR2 FYNNEI. V shed 2 bases and J 1 base; nucleotides not matched to a gene: 7. CDR3 in DNA: TGTGCCAGCAGTGAAATGCGACAGGGGATATCTGGGGCCAACGTCCTGACTTTC. Protein sequence: CASSEMRQGISGANVLTF.